This T cell receptor beta chain was observed in a study of blood T cell repertoires in COVID-19. Study information: Samples taken during acute and convalescent COVID-19 were collected in the United States, Italy and Spain. PBMCs, B-cell-depleted T cells, or T cells provided the cDNA or gDNA that made up the material.

The CDR3 length is 13 residues. Germline V gene sequence: CDR1 LNHDA, CDR2 SQIVND (reference sequence). V dropped 5 bases and J dropped 4 bases, with 11 bases sitting between them. In the original analysis: From reference gene primer amplification, estimates of nucleated cell counts were derived. The method was immunoSEQ multiplex PCR; TCRdb's version includes in-frame clones alone and lacks a portion of them. V and J calls and clone size are those listed in that table; D and trimming were worked out from the DNA. The profile covers approximately 160,000 clones, with 65% to 80% appearing a single time and around 8.1% taken by the ten largest.

Sequenced input: peripheral blood. The TCR comes from a man aged 60 to 69 with acute or convalescent COVID-19. This rearrangement joins TRBV19 to TRBJ1-2, with D unclear. The CDR3 region has the DNA TGTGCCAGTAGTGAGGGCTCGGGCTATGGCTACACCTTC. It translates to CASSEGSGYGYTF. The entire variable domain, with the rest obtained from reference TRBV19 and TRBJ1-2, is as follows: DGGITQSPKYLFRKEGQNVTLSCEQNLNHDAMYWYRQDPGQGLRLIYYSQIVNDFQKGDIAEGYSVSREKKESFPLTVTSAQKNPTAFYLCASSEGSGYGYTFGSGTRLTVV.